A single sample is the source of the 18 T cell receptor beta chains below, sequenced in a study of T cell changes during pregnancy in multiple sclerosis. Sequencing was performed with immunoSEQ multiplex PCR; in TCRdb, only in-frame clones are kept and a portion is missing. Found here are roughly 110,000 clones, about 90% of them singletons; the top ten hold approximately 1.5%. Source: peripheral blood, taken before pregnancy. These receptor sequences come from a female donor with multiple sclerosis, enrolled in a pregnancy study.

This chain links TRBV9 with TRBJ1-5, with 9 bases matching TRBD1. J was trimmed by 9 bases and V by 0 bases; bases with no gene match: 4. CDR1 is SGDLS, CDR2 YYNGEE, per germline. This CDR3 spans 14 amino acids. Here the CDR3 DNA reads TGTGCCAGCAGCGTAGGGACAGGGGCATGGCCCCAGCATTTT. It specifies CASSVGTGAWPQHF.

The V gene is TRBV13, the J gene TRBJ2-1; 8 positions agree with TRBD1. The CDR3 is 15 amino acids. Germline trimming cut 5 bases from V and 4 bases from J; bases unmatched to any gene: 7. CDR1 and CDR2 (germline): PRHDT, FYEKMQ (reference sequence). The CDR3 region is CASSPPGQVYNEQFF. The CDR3 nucleotides are TGTGCCAGCAGCCCACCGGGACAGGTGTACAATGAGCAGTTCTTC.

The chain links TRBV27 to TRBJ1-1; 9 bases are a match to TRBD1. This CDR3 region has 15 residues. Per the germline V gene, CDR1 is MNHEY and CDR2 is SMNVEV (reference sequence). V gave up 5 bases and J gave up 6 bases; unmatched junction bases: 10. In DNA, the CDR3 is TGTGCCAGCAGTCTTACCGGGACAGGGTACCCTGAAGCTTTCTTT. It codes for CASSLTGTGYPEAFF.

This chain joins TRBV6-1 and TRBJ1-6; TRBD1 matches 9 bases. V trimming: 1 base; J trimming: 9 bases; junction bases outside the gene matches: 7. The CDR3 sequence is 16 residues long. Germline V gene data show CDR1 as MNHNS and CDR2 as SASEGT. The DNA of the CDR3 is TGTGCCAGCAGTGAAGAAACCGGGACAGGGAGTTCACCCCTCCACTTT. Its protein is CASSEETGTGSSPLHF.

CDR3 region: CASSFYRGTQYF. CDR3 nucleotides: TGTGCCAGCAGCTTCTACAGGGGGACCCAGTACTTC. This sequence joins TRBV7-9 and TRBJ2-5, with 7 bases matching TRBD1. Germline loops: CDR1 SEHNR, CDR2 FQNEAQ (reference sequence). This CDR3 has 12 residues. Trimming at V came to 3 bases and at J to 7 bases, leaving 2 bases not matched to a gene.

The chain recombines TRBV9 with TRBJ1-4, with 8 bases that match TRBD1. Germline-derived CDR1 and CDR2 are SGDLS and YYNGEE. Germline trimming cut 4 bases from V and 6 bases from J; bases unmatched to any gene: 8. The CDR3 spans 15 residues. CDR3 DNA: TGTGCCAGCAGCCCTCGACAGGGGCGGGATGAAAAACTGTTTTTT. Translated: CASSPRQGRDEKLFF.

The chain recombines TRBV7-9 with TRBJ2-1; D gene ambiguous. The CDR3 is made up of 13 amino acids. V lost 5 bases, J lost 8 bases, and 13 bases lay in between. The germline CDR1 and CDR2 sequences are SEHNR and FQNEAQ (reference sequence). CDR3 nucleotide sequence: TGTGCCAGCAGCCCTGGGTCAGGCGATGAGCAGTTCTTC. The encoded protein is CASSPGSGDEQFF.

The chain carries TRBV10-1 and TRBJ2-1; 8 nucleotides align to TRBD2. CDR3 size: 13 residues. V was pared by 9 bases and J by 4 bases, with 5 bases of the junction left unmatched. Germline CDR1 reads WNHNN; CDR2 reads SYGVQD (reference sequence). Written as DNA, the CDR3 is TGCGCCAGAGCAGGCGGGAGGTACAATGAGCAGTTCTTC. It codes for CARAGGRYNEQFF.

The chain is built from TRBV27 and TRBJ2-5; a possible D gene is TRBD2 (7 bases). V shed 3 bases and J shed 7 bases, with 12 bases lying between them. CDR3 length equals 13 residues. The germline gives CDR1 MNHEY, CDR2 SMNVEV (reference sequence). The CDR3 DNA reads as TGTGCCAGCAGTTTCCGGGGGGCGAGGACCCAGTACTTC. It yields the protein CASSFRGARTQYF.

This chain uses TRBV29-1 with TRBJ1-1; D gene unclear. Trimming took 5 bases from V and 1 from J, leaving 11 bases between them. Per germline, CDR1 SQVTM and CDR2 ANQGSEA. The CDR3 covers 13 residues. CDR3 loop: CSVRTARNTEAFF. The DNA of the CDR3 is TGCAGCGTTCGTACAGCCAGGAACACTGAAGCTTTCTTT. The whole variable domain, remainder taken from reference TRBV29-1 and TRBJ1-1, is SAVISQKPSRDICQRGTSLTIQCQVDSQVTMMFWYRQQPGQSLTLIATANQGSEATYESGFVIDKFPISRPNLTFSTLTVSNMSPEDSSIYLCSVRTARNTEAFFGQGTRLTVV.

The chain joins TRBV27 to TRBJ1-2; D is uncertain. The germline V gene has CDR1 MNHEY and CDR2 SMNVEV (reference sequence). V gave up 3 bases and J gave up 4 bases, with 9 bases separating them. The CDR3 spans 13 residues. The CDR3 spells CASSLTLSYGYTF. CDR3 nucleotides: TGTGCCAGCAGTTTGACATTGAGCTATGGCTACACCTTC.

V gene TRBV5-6 combines with J gene TRBJ2-5; tentative D call: TRBD1 (6 bases). Germline V CDR1 and CDR2: SGHDT, YYEEEE. V shed 2 bases and J shed 4 bases, with 6 bases lying between them. This CDR3 is 12 amino acids long. Here the CDR3 DNA reads TGTGCCAGCAGCTTCAGGGGAGAGACCCAGTACTTC. Translation gives CASSFRGETQYF.

The chain carries TRBV6-1 and TRBJ2-2, with D unclear. V was clipped by 5 bases and J by 0 bases, with 7 bases between them. Germline CDR1 reads MNHNS; CDR2 reads SASEGT. The CDR3 is 14 amino acids. CDR3: CASSPTTNTGELFF. The CDR3 DNA follows: TGTGCCAGCAGTCCGACAACGAACACCGGGGAGCTGTTTTTT.

V and J are TRBV6-1 and TRBJ1-5; 7 positions match TRBD1. V gave up 6 bases and J gave up 5 bases; unmatched junction bases: 7. The CDR3 loop spans 14 amino acids. The germline CDR1 and CDR2 sequences are MNHNS and SASEGT. The CDR3 region is CASSSGGGYQPQHF. For the CDR3, the DNA is TGTGCCAGCAGCTCAGGGGGTGGGTATCAGCCCCAGCATTTT.

This chain links TRBV27 with TRBJ1-2, with a weak D call TRBD1 (6 bases). The CDR3 covers 15 residues. Germline assignment: CDR1 MNHEY and CDR2 SMNVEV (reference sequence). Trimming shortened V by 6 bases and J by 0 bases, and 14 bases separated the two germline ends. This chain's CDR3 is CASRALDRPNYGYTF. CDR3 bases: TGTGCCAGCAGAGCCTTGGACAGACCTAACTATGGCTACACCTTC.

The chain has TRBV19 and TRBJ1-5, with 8 bases identical to TRBD1. CDR3 length equals 16 residues. Trimming cost V 0 bases and J 4 bases; bases outside gene matches: 5. CDR1 and CDR2 (germline): LNHDA, SQIVND (reference sequence). CDR3 protein: CASSIDWTGSNQPQHF. CDR3 nucleotide sequence: TGTGCCAGTAGTATAGACTGGACAGGGTCTAATCAGCCCCAGCATTTT.

For this clone: The junction departs from germline at one end; a sequencing error may be responsible. This CDR3 reads CASSEGTGLFTFF. DNA of the CDR3: TGTGCCAGCAGTGAAGGGACAGGCCTCTTTACGTTCTTC. The rearrangement links TRBV27 to TRBJ2-7; 8 bases map to TRBD1. The CDR3 runs to 13 residues. Germline assignment: CDR1 MNHEY and CDR2 SMNVEV (reference sequence).

This rearrangement joins TRBV5-4 to TRBJ1-2; D gene ambiguous. V was shortened by 1 base and J by 0 bases, with 10 bases between the two germline ends. The CDR3 is 15 residues long. Looked up from germline, CDR1 is SGHNT and CDR2 is YYREEE (reference sequence). CDR3 residues: CASSLKAGANYGYTF. In nucleotides, the CDR3 is TGTGCCAGCAGCTTGAAGGCCGGAGCTAACTATGGCTACACCTTC.